This T cell receptor (beta chain) was retrieved from a study of T cell responses to AZD1222 COVID-19 vaccine. Regarding the study as a whole: Across the whole spike, CD4 TCRs peaked at regions 160-218 and 743-854. It should be noted that donors were predominantly white British and more often female, and clonal diversity was possibly underestimated. As reported, nearly half of all spike-specific TCRs target variant regions that are unmutated.

The junction had 12 bases not matched to a gene; V was cut back by 5 bases and J by 8 bases. The germline V gene has CDR1 SGHVS and CDR2 FNYEAQ. The CDR3 sequence is 17 residues long. In regard to this clone: Its antigen is not known.

TCRdb's copy holds only in-frame clones and misses some; the assay was immunoSEQ multiplex PCR. The sample includes tens of thousands of clones, approximately 85% of them seen just once. Sequenced material: peripheral blood, taken 28 days after the second AZD1222 dose. V gene TRBV7-6 combines with J gene TRBJ2-1; 13 bases agree with TRBD2. The TCR was taken from an adult who received the AZD1222 COVID-19 vaccine. In DNA, the CDR3 is TGTGCCAGCAGCCTAAGACTAGCGGGAGGCCCCCGGGATGAGCAGTTCTTC. This codes for CASSLRLAGGPRDEQFF.